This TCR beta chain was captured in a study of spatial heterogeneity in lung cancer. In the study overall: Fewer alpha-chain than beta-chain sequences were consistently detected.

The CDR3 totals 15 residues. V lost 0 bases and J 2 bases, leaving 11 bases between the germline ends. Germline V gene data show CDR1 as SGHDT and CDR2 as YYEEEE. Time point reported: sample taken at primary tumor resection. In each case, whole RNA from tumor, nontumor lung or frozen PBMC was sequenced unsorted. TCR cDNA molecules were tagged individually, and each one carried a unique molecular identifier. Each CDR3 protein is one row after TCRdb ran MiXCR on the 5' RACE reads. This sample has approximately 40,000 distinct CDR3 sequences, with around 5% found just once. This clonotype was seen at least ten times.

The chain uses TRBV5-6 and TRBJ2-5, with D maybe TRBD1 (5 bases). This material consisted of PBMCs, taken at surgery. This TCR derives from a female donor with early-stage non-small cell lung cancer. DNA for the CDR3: TGTGCCAGCAGCTTGGCAGGGATAGGTCAAGAGACCCAGTACTTC. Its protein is CASSLAGIGQETQYF.